This TCR beta chain is drawn from a study of cytomegalovirus exposure and HLA in healthy donors. The PCR had 60 Vbeta and 13 Jbeta primers. Sequencing was performed with immunoSEQ multiplex PCR; in TCRdb, only in-frame clones are kept and a portion is missing. This table holds around 94,000 clones, around four fifths found once. A note on this clone: What it binds is unknown.

Findings and caveats of the study: It was shown in a later analysis that HLA-associated TCR beta chains were more clonally expanded than other, equally common chains.

This TCR came from a man aged 40-55 years in good health and CMV-seronegative. Input material: PBMCs.

CDR3 protein: CSVEADRTNTEAFF. CDR3 nucleotides: TGCAGCGTTGAGGCTGACAGGACAAACACTGAAGCTTTCTTT. This chain uses TRBV29-1 with TRBJ1-1; maybe TRBD1 (6 bases). This CDR3 is 14 amino acids long. From germline, CDR1 is SQVTM and CDR2 ANQGSEA. The V end was cut by 3 bases, the J end by 2 bases, with 13 bases between.